The clone carrying this T cell receptor beta chain was observed at least ten times. What it recognizes is unknown. UMIs were added to TCR cDNA along with a universal primer site when it was made by 5'RACE template switching. Each CDR3 protein is one row after TCRdb ran MiXCR on the 5' RACE reads. The sample includes about 260,000 distinct CDR3 sequences, about 5.2% of them seen just once. From germline, CDR1 is ENHRY and CDR2 SYGVKD. The CDR3 runs 15 residues. V was cut by 2 bases and J by 1 base, with 9 bases left in between. The source of the sample is a study of T cells after yellow fever vaccination. Background on the study: In the case of low-cell-number fractions, SMART-Seq v4 Ultra Low Input was used for preparation.

General study findings and limits: Bulk-population clonotypes that are abundant could appear as contaminants in FACS-sorted repertoires. Post-booster reappearance was seen for most primary-vaccination clones (around 96% CD4, around 88% CD8).

This receptor was obtained from a man aged 18 to 35 who received the YFV17D yellow fever vaccine. The material was CD4+ T cells sorted from PBMCs, obtained on the day of the yellow fever booster vaccination. The chain carries TRBV10-3 and TRBJ1-3, with D hard to call. As DNA, the CDR3 is TGTGCCATCAGTGAGGCCCCTTTTTCTGGAAACACCATATATTTT. It is translated as CAISEAPFSGNTIYF.